This T cell receptor (beta chain) was documented in a study of blood T cell repertoires in COVID-19. At the level of the study: Acute and convalescent COVID-19 samples came from the United States, Italy and Spain.

V shed 2 bases and J shed 4 bases, with 20 bases lying between them. Germline CDR1 is GTSNPN and CDR2 is SVGIG (reference sequence). This CDR3 region has 16 residues. This clone has just one count. Original analysis: By means of reference gene primer amplification, nucleated cell counts were estimated. The protocol was immunoSEQ multiplex PCR, while the TCRdb copy is restricted to in-frame clones and leaves out a portion. V and J calls and clone size come straight from that table; D and trimming were deduced from the DNA. Of around 66,000 clones in the sample, approximately 87% were seen once. This TCR came from a man aged 60 to 69 with acute or convalescent COVID-19. V and J are TRBV30 and TRBJ1-2, with D possibly being TRBD1 (6 bases). Sequencing used peripheral blood. Here the CDR3 reads CAWSPPGGARTYGYTF. The CDR3 region has the DNA TGTGCCTGGAGTCCCCCGGGGGGGGCACGGACCTATGGCTACACCTTC.